The T cell receptor beta chain under discussion was sequenced for a study of blood T cells in healthy people across ages. Study-level results: Strong correlation linked observed beta diversity and percent naive T cells. It was not known whether donors were CMV positive (a possible confounder of expanded clonotype changes).

As regards this clonotype: Antigen unknown.

Losses at the gene ends were 4 bases for V and 0 bases for J; bases not matched to a gene: 7. CDR3 length equals 16 residues. Germline assignment: CDR1 SGHDT and CDR2 YYEEEE. The second PCR ran about 6 to 12 cycles with a sample-barcoded 5' primer and J-beta primers. The template-switch adaptor was a 5' adaptor with 12 random nucleotides. It tagged each cDNA molecule. One entry per CDR3 protein results from TCRdb running MiXCR on the 5' RACE reads. The sample records under 700,000 distinct CDR3 sequences, under 30% being singletons. Another study also made use of these data, one on T cells of mothers and their children. As reported in that work: A few healthy Caucasian mothers served as donors, and their six children did as well.

Sequencing input: blood. This sequence was found in a boy younger than 18 in good health. This chain joins TRBV5-6 and TRBJ2-3, with 8 nucleotides matching TRBD2. CDR3 coding DNA: TGTGCCAGCAGCCCCCCGGGGGGGACTAGCACAGATACGCAGTATTTT. Translated, it gives CASSPPGGTSTDTQYF.